This is a list of T cell receptor beta chains from one sample in a study of memory CD4+ T cells and cytomegalovirus serostatus. Some clones are missing from TCRdb's copy, which holds only in-frame ones; the method was immunoSEQ multiplex PCR. Seen here are 50,000 to 60,000 clones, about four fifths observed once, and the top ten hold under 0.65%. Sequenced material: memory CD4+ T cells from blood. The receptors shown here come from an adult in good health and CMV-seronegative. Each CDR3 is given with its conserved first and last residue. The D gene is left open where the match is weak. Not every row has a clone size; where given, it reads once, few, many or a size class.

TRBV4-3,-,TRBJ2-2,-,CASSQDGGAVGELFF,TGCGCCAGCAGCCAAGATGGCGGGGCGGTCGGGGAGCTGTTTTTT
TRBV7-9,-,TRBJ2-1,once,CASSLVDNEQFF,TGTGCCAGCAGCTTAGTGGACAATGAGCAGTTCTTC
TRBV11-2,TRBD2,TRBJ2-5,-,CASSFSLAGGETQYF,TGTGCCAGCAGCTTTTCTCTAGCGGGGGGAGAGACCCAGTACTTC
TRBV18,-,TRBJ1-5,-,CASSPDRNSNQPQHF,TGTGCCAGCTCACCAGACAGGAATAGCAATCAGCCCCAGCATTTT
TRBV9,-,TRBJ1-2,-,CASSGGNYGYTF,TGTGCCAGCAGCGGAGGAAACTATGGCTACACCTTC
TRBV7-8,TRBD1,TRBJ1-4,-,CASSLNTGTGGREKLFF,TGTGCCAGCAGCTTAAATACCGGGACAGGGGGTAGAGAAAAACTGTTTTTT
TRBV18,TRBD2,TRBJ2-2,-,CASSPGLAAGELFF,TGTGCCAGCTCACCGGGACTAGCGGCCGGGGAGCTGTTTTTT
TRBV28,-,TRBJ2-1,few,CASSFLSYRLSNNEQFF,TGTGCCAGCAGTTTCCTATCCTACCGCCTCTCAAACAATGAGCAGTTCTTC
TRBV7-3,-,TRBJ2-5,-,CASSLLPEETQYF,TGTGCCAGCAGCTTATTACCGGAAGAGACCCAGTACTTC
TRBV2,-,TRBJ1-2,-,CASVRGGFEGYTF,TGTGCCAGCGTACGAGGGGGTTTCGAGGGCTACACCTTC
TRBV19,-,TRBJ1-2,once,CASSKSETARYGYTF,TGTGCCAGTAGTAAGTCAGAGACAGCGAGGTATGGCTACACCTTC
TRBV7-9,TRBD2,TRBJ2-3,-,CASSFRSLAGADTQYF,TGTGCCAGCAGTTTTAGGAGTCTAGCGGGGGCGGATACGCAGTATTTT
TRBV25-1,TRBD2,TRBJ2-1,-,CASSEPGTSGGMNEQFF,TGTGCCAGCAGTGAACCCGGGACTAGCGGGGGTATGAATGAGCAGTTCTTC
TRBV7-7,-,TRBJ2-2,few,CASSFNGELFF,TGTGCCAGCAGCTTCAACGGGGAGCTGTTTTTT
TRBV7-2,-,TRBJ1-5,once,CASSLGVLRVGNQPQHF,TGTGCCAGCAGCTTAGGTGTTTTAAGGGTTGGCAATCAGCCCCAGCATTTT
TRBV5-5,TRBD1,TRBJ1-1,-,CASRNRYRDRVVATEAFF,TGTGCCAGCAGGAACAGATACCGGGACAGGGTTGTGGCCACTGAAGCTTTCTTT
TRBV14,-,TRBJ1-2,once,CASSQFSTPNYGYTF,TGTGCCAGCAGCCAATTCAGTACTCCTAACTATGGCTACACCTTC
TRBV5-1,-,TRBJ2-5,-,CASSLFFQETQYF,TGCGCCAGCAGCTTGTTTTTCCAAGAGACCCAGTACTTC
TRBV5-1,-,TRBJ1-6,-,CASSFVDSNSPLHF,TGCGCCAGCAGCTTCGTCGACAGCAATTCACCCCTCCACTTT
TRBV19,-,TRBJ2-6,-,CASLYSGANVLTF,TGTGCCAGCTTGTACTCTGGGGCCAACGTCCTGACTTTC
TRBV14,-,TRBJ2-7,-,CASSQDGGLSYEQYF,TGTGCCAGCAGCCAAGATGGGGGACTGTCCTACGAGCAGTACTTC
TRBV5-1,-,TRBJ2-5,-,CASSKDSTQETQYF,TGCGCCAGCAGCAAGGACAGCACCCAAGAGACCCAGTACTTC
TRBV5-6,TRBD1,TRBJ1-4,-,CASSLQGGSFGLFF,TGTGCCAGCAGCTTGCAGGGGGGAAGCTTTGGACTGTTTTTT
TRBV5-1,-,TRBJ2-2,-,CASSLGDLTRELFF,TGCGCCAGCAGCTTGGGGGATCTTACTCGGGAGCTGTTTTTT
TRBV7-2,-,TRBJ2-3,-,CASHRGGSTDTQYF,TGTGCCAGCCATCGAGGGGGTAGCACAGATACGCAGTATTTT
TRBV28,TRBD1,TRBJ1-5,once,CASSRGQVNQPQHF,TGTGCCAGCAGTCGGGGACAGGTCAATCAGCCCCAGCATTTT
TRBV4-3,TRBD2,TRBJ2-1,-,CASSQDFRRGNSYNEQFF,TGCGCCAGCAGCCAAGATTTTAGGCGGGGGAACTCCTACAATGAGCAGTTCTTC
TRBV6-5,-,TRBJ1-3,-,CASSYSKGVDTIYF,TGTGCCAGCAGTTACTCGAAAGGAGTTGACACCATATATTTT
TRBV6-4,TRBD2,TRBJ2-5,-,CASSDSRLAGKRETQYF,TGTGCCAGCAGTGACTCGAGACTAGCGGGGAAGAGGGAGACCCAGTACTTC
TRBV6-1,-,TRBJ1-5,-,CASSEAISGRGDQPQHF,TGTGCCAGCAGTGAAGCAATCTCAGGGAGGGGGGATCAGCCCCAGCATTTT
TRBV12-2,-,TRBJ1-5,-,CASRLALALRQSNQPQHF,TGTGCAAGTCGCTTAGCGCTTGCGTTACGACAGAGCAATCAGCCCCAGCATTTT
TRBV18,TRBD1,TRBJ1-4,-,CASSPPGTDQSTNEKLFF,TGTGCCAGCTCACCCCCCGGGACAGACCAATCAACTAATGAAAAACTGTTTTTT
TRBV15,TRBD2,TRBJ2-3,-,CATSSLAGPSTDTQYF,TGTGCCACCAGCAGTCTAGCGGGGCCTAGCACAGATACGCAGTATTTT
TRBV6-1,-,TRBJ1-1,-,CASTVTGDNTEAFF,TGTGCCAGCACAGTGACAGGAGATAACACTGAAGCTTTCTTT
TRBV5-4,-,TRBJ1-1,few,CASSKGGVGEAFF,TGTGCCAGCAGCAAAGGGGGGGTCGGTGAAGCTTTCTTT
TRBV5-1,-,TRBJ2-5,once,CASSLAGRGNRQETQYF,TGCGCCAGCAGCTTGGCCGGGCGGGGAAATAGACAAGAGACCCAGTACTTC
TRBV30,TRBD1,TRBJ2-7,-,CAWRPGGRGYEQYF,TGTGCCTGGAGGCCAGGGGGCCGGGGGTACGAGCAGTACTTC
TRBV6-5,-,TRBJ2-7,-,CASSPVNPRFYEQYF,TGTGCCAGCAGCCCCGTAAACCCCCGATTCTACGAGCAGTACTTC
TRBV6-1,-,TRBJ1-4,-,CASSEATTNEKLFF,TGTGCCAGCAGTGAAGCGACAACTAATGAAAAACTGTTTTTT
TRBV5-1,TRBD2,TRBJ2-1,-,CASSLAGEGHNEQFF,TGCGCCAGCAGCTTGGCGGGGGAGGGCCACAATGAGCAGTTCTTC
TRBV6-5,-,TRBJ1-1,-,CASSYGTALFRTEAFF,TGTGCCAGCAGTTACGGGACGGCCCTCTTTCGGACTGAAGCTTTCTTT
TRBV4-3,TRBD2,TRBJ2-2,-,CASSQEFLAGTPTGELFF,TGCGCCAGCAGCCAAGAGTTCCTAGCGGGGACTCCCACCGGGGAGCTGTTTTTT
TRBV6-5,TRBD1,TRBJ1-6,-,CASSYSGTDNSPLHF,TGTGCCAGCAGTTACTCTGGGACAGATAATTCACCCCTCCACTTT
TRBV19,-,TRBJ1-1,-,CASSINLHSGAFF,TGTGCCAGTAGTATTAACCTCCACAGTGGAGCTTTCTTT
TRBV10-3,-,TRBJ1-1,-,CATYDRGEDTEAFF,TGTGCCACCTACGACAGAGGTGAGGACACTGAAGCTTTCTTT
TRBV29-1,-,TRBJ1-1,-,CSVEGENTEAFF,TGCAGCGTTGAAGGGGAGAACACTGAAGCTTTCTTT
TRBV30,TRBD1,TRBJ2-1,-,CAWSPVGGAPYNEQFF,TGTGCCTGGAGCCCCGTAGGGGGCGCGCCCTACAATGAGCAGTTCTTC
TRBV7-2,-,TRBJ2-1,-,CASSLDQSSYNEQFF,TGTGCCAGCAGCCTAGACCAGAGCTCCTACAATGAGCAGTTCTTC
TRBV27,-,TRBJ1-6,-,CASSFYKNSPLHF,TGTGCCAGCAGTTTCTACAAAAATTCACCCCTCCACTTT
TRBV18,-,TRBJ2-7,-,CASSQQSGPLYEQYF,TGTGCCAGCTCACAGCAGTCAGGGCCCCTCTACGAGCAGTACTTC
TRBV9,-,TRBJ1-1,-,CASSVDSGSLTGVEAFF,TGTGCCAGCAGCGTAGATTCGGGCAGCCTGACCGGGGTCGAAGCTTTCTTT
TRBV5-1,-,TRBJ1-1,once,CASSLEGNANTEAFF,TGCGCCAGCAGCTTGGAAGGGAACGCGAACACTGAAGCTTTCTTT